These 30 T cell receptor beta chains came from one sample sequenced in a study of chemoradiotherapy in HPV16-positive cancers (dated by TCRdb to 2021 to 2024). The method behind the library was the immunoSEQ multiplex PCR assay. TCRdb provides this immuneACCESS table in a form limited to in-frame rearrangements. Some clones are lacking; in checked studies, under half of them reflect an unresolved V gene, and why the rest are absent is not known. Recorded for this sample are about 53,000 clones; 90% of them occurred a single time. The top ten clones comprise 2.5% to 4% of the sample. Here the sequenced sample was blood, taken from a patient who underwent chemoradiotherapy. The source of these receptors is a human donor with HPV-associated anogenital cancer.

The CDR3 reads CASSMEGSADEQYF. The DNA for the CDR3 is TGTGCCAGTAGTATGGAAGGGTCGGCTGACGAGCAGTACTTC. The chain uses TRBV19 and TRBJ2-7; D unresolved. This CDR3 comprises 14 residues. Germline V lookup: CDR1 LNHDA, CDR2 SQIVND (reference sequence). Trimming took off 3 bases at V and 5 bases at J, with 14 bases between the two ends.

This clone was recorded only once. CDR3 in DNA: TGTGCCAGCAGCTTGGTCAGGTTTAGTGGCTACACCTTC. This gives the protein CASSLVRFSGYTF. The rearrangement uses TRBV5-6 and TRBJ1-2; D unresolved. CDR1 is SGHDT, CDR2 YYEEEE, per germline. Trimming took 0 bases from V and 7 from J, leaving 10 bases between them. This CDR3 contains 13 residues.

The CDR3 coding sequence is TGTGCCAGCAGCTTAGTTTCGGGAGGGGAGACCCAGTACTTC. This sequence encodes CASSLVSGGETQYF. This sequence joins TRBV7-9 and TRBJ2-5, with 8 bases identical to TRBD2. Germline values: CDR1 SEHNR, CDR2 FQNEAQ (reference sequence). This CDR3 is 14 amino acids long. V shed 1 base, J shed 5 bases, and the junction held 3 bases outside the gene matches.

This clone was picked up a small number of times. J is TRBJ1-6 and V is TRBV5-4; D is unclear. Trimming left V 0 bases short and J 8 bases short, with 6 bases between. The CDR3 is 13 residues long. Germline V CDR1 and CDR2: SGHNT, YYREEE (reference sequence). The CDR3: CASSLGFDSPLHF. CDR3 DNA sequence: TGTGCCAGCAGCTTGGGATTCGATTCACCCCTCCACTTT.

The V and J genes are TRBV7-2 and TRBJ1-1; weak D call: TRBD1 (6 bases). V shed 5 bases and J shed 5 bases, with 15 bases lying between them. The CDR3 length is 14 residues. Looked up from germline, CDR1 is SGHTA and CDR2 is FQGNSA. CDR3 bases: TGTGCCAGCAGCCCGGGGGGCCGGTGGACTGAAGCTTTCTTT. It specifies CASSPGGRWTEAFF. Combining the CDR3 with reference TRBV7-2 and TRBJ1-1 gives the whole variable domain GAGVSQSPSNKVTEKGKDVELRCDPISGHTALYWYRQSLGQGLEFLIYFQGNSAPDKSGLPSDRFSAERTGGSVSTLTIQRTQQEDSAVYLCASSPGGRWTEAFFGQGTRLTVV.

The rearrangement links TRBV29-1 to TRBJ2-7; the D is unclear. Germline CDR1 and CDR2: SQVTM and ANQGSEA. The V end was cut by 4 bases, the J end by 3 bases, with 13 bases between. The CDR3 contains 13 residues. The CDR3 region has the DNA TGCAGCGTTGTACGGGCCTTCGGCTACGAGCAGTACTTC. Protein sequence: CSVVRAFGYEQYF.

V and J are TRBV4-1 and TRBJ2-7; TRBD2 matches 12 bases. The CDR3 has 15 amino acids. Trimming removed 2 bases from V and 6 bases from J; junction bases left unmatched: 5. Germline CDR1 and CDR2: MGHRA and YSYEKL. The CDR3 nucleotides read TGCGCCAGCAGCCAACCTCTAGCGGGAGGGGGCGAGCAGTACTTC. Protein: CASSQPLAGGGEQYF.

The chain carries TRBV7-2 and TRBJ2-1; D ambiguous. Germline CDR1 and CDR2: SGHTA and FQGNSA. The CDR3 has 11 residues. V gave up 2 bases and J gave up 10 bases, with 6 bases separating them. CDR3 nucleotides: TGTGCCAGCAGCTTATCCCTAGAGCAGTTCTTC. It specifies CASSLSLEQFF.

The chain links TRBV27 to TRBJ2-1; TRBD2 matches 10 bases. J was trimmed by 3 bases and V by 4 bases; bases with no gene match: 12. This CDR3 is built from 18 residues. CDR1 and CDR2 (germline): MNHEY, SMNVEV (reference sequence). The CDR3 sequence: CASSSRSGGLAVYNEQFF. CDR3 in DNA: TGTGCCAGCAGTTCCCGATCCGGAGGACTAGCGGTCTACAATGAGCAGTTCTTC.

The chain joins TRBV5-5 to TRBJ1-5; D not resolved. Germline V gene data show CDR1 as SGHKS and CDR2 as YYEKEE (reference sequence). The CDR3 length is 16 residues. Trimming shortened V by 3 bases and J by 2 bases, and 15 bases separated the two germline ends. The CDR3 sequence is CASSSAEGRGNQPQHF. The CDR3 DNA reads as TGTGCCAGCAGCTCGGCGGAGGGAAGGGGCAATCAGCCCCAGCATTTT.

The rearrangement uses TRBV4-1 and TRBJ1-2; D uncertain. Germline CDR1 is MGHRA and CDR2 is YSYEKL. V lost 0 bases and J 8 bases, leaving 7 bases between the germline ends. The CDR3 loop spans 12 amino acids. The DNA for the CDR3 is TGCGCCAGCAGCCAAGAGGGCCGGGGCTACACCTTC. Amino acid sequence: CASSQEGRGYTF.

CDR3 sequence (DNA): TGTGCCAGCAGCTTCAAACAGATCATTGGCCCCTTTTCCACTGAAGCTTTCTTT. This translates into CASSFKQIIGPFSTEAFF. The chain links TRBV5-6 to TRBJ1-1; D gene ambiguous. This CDR3 comprises 18 residues. Germline V gene data show CDR1 as SGHDT and CDR2 as YYEEEE. The ends were cut back, 2 bases at V and 4 bases at J, with 24 bases in the middle.

The V call is TRBV7-2, the J call TRBJ1-6, with 9 nucleotides matching TRBD1. The CDR3 is made up of 15 amino acids. CDR1 and CDR2 (germline): SGHTA, FQGNSA. The trim removed 4 bases at V and 9 bases at J, leaving 7 bases unmatched. Here the CDR3 DNA reads TGTGCCAGCAGCTCGAGGACAGGGGATACTTCACCCCTCCACTTT. Protein product: CASSSRTGDTSPLHF.

This clone appeared once. The rearrangement links TRBV15 to TRBJ1-4, with 10 bases that match TRBD1. The CDR3 consists of 17 residues. Trimming removed 0 bases from V and 12 bases from J; junction bases left unmatched: 13. Per the germline V gene, CDR1 is LNHNV and CDR2 is YYDKDF (reference sequence). The CDR3 DNA sequence: TGTGCCACCAGCAGAGATCAACTCGGGACAGGGGCGTGGGAACTGTTTTTT. Protein: CATSRDQLGTGAWELFF.

The table lists this clone with a count of one. J is TRBJ2-1 and V is TRBV5-6; D call uncertain. Trimming took off 0 bases at V and 9 bases at J, with 7 bases between the two ends. CDR3 size: 12 residues. The germline CDR1 and CDR2 sequences are SGHDT and YYEEEE. This CDR3 is CASSLGQFEQFF. Written as DNA, the CDR3 is TGTGCCAGCAGCTTGGGGCAGTTTGAGCAGTTCTTC.

There are a few counts of this clone. The V gene is TRBV18, the J gene TRBJ2-1; 10 bases align to TRBD2. The CDR3 extends over 15 amino acids. CDR1 and CDR2 (germline): KGHSH, LQKENI. Germline trimming cut 3 bases from V and 2 bases from J; bases unmatched to any gene: 1. The CDR3 reads CASSPLAGAYNEQFF. The CDR3 coding sequence is TGTGCCAGCTCACCTCTAGCGGGAGCCTACAATGAGCAGTTCTTC. Full variable domain (rest looked up from reference TRBV18 and TRBJ2-1): NAGVMQNPRHLVRRRGQEARLRCSPMKGHSHVYWYRQLPEEGLKFMVYLQKENIIDESGMPKERFSAEFPKEGPSILRIQQVVRGDSAAYFCASSPLAGAYNEQFFGPGTRLTVL.

The V call is TRBV30, the J call TRBJ2-6, with a tentative D call TRBD2 (5 bases). The CDR3 has 13 residues. Per the germline V gene, CDR1 is GTSNPN and CDR2 is SVGIG (reference sequence). The CDR3 sequence is CARRLSGANVLTF. CDR3 in DNA: TGTGCTAGGAGACTATCCGGGGCCAACGTCCTGACTTTC.

The chain recombines TRBV2 with TRBJ1-1; D unresolved. Per germline, CDR1 SNHLY and CDR2 FYNNEI. V lost 2 bases and J 2 bases, leaving 9 bases between the germline ends. This CDR3 contains 14 residues. The CDR3 sequence: CASSEQTPNTEAFF. The CDR3 coding sequence is TGTGCCAGCAGTGAACAGACCCCTAACACTGAAGCTTTCTTT.

V usage is TRBV2 and J usage is TRBJ1-2, with 9 bases fitting TRBD1. The germline CDR1 and CDR2 sequences are SNHLY and FYNNEI. This CDR3 has 14 residues. Trimming cost V 5 bases and J 7 bases; bases outside gene matches: 8. The CDR3 coding sequence is TGTGCCAGCAGTCCCCGGGACAGGGAGGGTGGCTACACCTTC. It specifies CASSPRDREGGYTF.

The chain uses TRBV9 and TRBJ2-2; 8 bases line up with TRBD2. V lost 1 base, J lost 4 bases, and 6 bases stayed unmatched. The length of the CDR3 is 16 residues. Germline V gene sequence: CDR1 SGDLS, CDR2 YYNGEE. The CDR3 loop reads CASSVSAGGITGELFF. As DNA, the CDR3 is TGTGCCAGCAGCGTATCCGCGGGAGGTATCACCGGGGAGCTGTTTTTT.

The chain employs TRBV30 and TRBJ2-5; no reliable D call. Deletions cut 2 bases from V and 6 bases from J, with 13 bases between. The germline CDR1 and CDR2 sequences are GTSNPN and SVGIG (reference sequence). The CDR3 spans 13 residues. The CDR3 sequence: CAWSPGPRQTQYF. CDR3 coding DNA: TGTGCCTGGAGTCCGGGTCCTAGGCAGACCCAGTACTTC. Filled out from reference TRBV30 and TRBJ2-5, the complete variable domain reads SQTIHQWPATLVQPVGSPLSLECTVEGTSNPNLYWYRQAAGRGLQLLFYSVGIGQISSEVPQNLSASRPQDRQFILSSKKLLLSDSGFYLCAWSPGPRQTQYFGPGTRLLVL.

This chain uses TRBV19 with TRBJ2-7; D is unresolved. The CDR3 contains 14 residues. The ends were cut back, 3 bases at V and 0 bases at J, with 9 bases in the middle. CDR1 is LNHDA, CDR2 SQIVND, per germline (reference sequence). For the CDR3, the DNA is TGTGCCAGTAGTATGTCCTCCCACTCCTACGAGCAGTACTTC. Its translation is CASSMSSHSYEQYF.

The chain has TRBV5-1 and TRBJ2-3; D call uncertain. Per germline, CDR1 SGHRS and CDR2 YFSETQ. The CDR3 is made up of 13 amino acids. Deletions cut 0 bases from V and 4 bases from J, with 6 bases between. Here the CDR3 DNA reads TGCGCCAGCAGCTTGGTAGGGTCAGATACGCAGTATTTT. Residues: CASSLVGSDTQYF.

This clone was counted a single time. The chain recombines TRBV6-5 with TRBJ1-1; 7 positions match TRBD1. The germline V gene encodes CDR1 MNHEY and CDR2 SVGAGI. The CDR3 extends over 14 amino acids. Trimming removed 7 bases from V and 5 bases from J; junction bases left unmatched: 10. This CDR3 is CASIKLAGGTEAFF. The CDR3 DNA reads as TGTGCCAGCATCAAACTCGCAGGGGGGACTGAAGCTTTCTTT.

This clone was picked up a small number of times. The chain links TRBV5-1 to TRBJ2-6, with D possibly being TRBD1 (6 bases). CDR1 is SGHRS and CDR2 is YFSETQ in the germline V gene. V was cut by 0 bases and J by 2 bases, with 18 bases left in between. CDR3 length: 19 residues. The DNA of the CDR3 is TGCGCCAGCAGCTTGGCGGCAGGGGTCAATAGAGCTGGGGCCAACGTCCTGACTTTC. Translating gives CASSLAAGVNRAGANVLTF. Combining the CDR3 with reference TRBV5-1 and TRBJ2-6 gives the whole variable domain KAGVTQTPRYLIKTRGQQVTLSCSPISGHRSVSWYQQTPGQGLQFLFEYFSETQRNKGNFPGRFSGRQFSNSRSEMNVSTLELGDSALYLCASSLAAGVNRAGANVLTFGAGSRLTVL.

This chain links TRBV9 with TRBJ1-3; D gene uncertain. The V gene lost 3 bases and the J gene lost 0 bases, with 13 bases spanning the gap. The CDR3 covers 16 residues. Germline assignment: CDR1 SGDLS and CDR2 YYNGEE. The CDR3: CASSGGDGISGNTIYF. In DNA, the CDR3 is TGTGCCAGCAGCGGAGGTGACGGCATCTCTGGAAACACCATATATTTT. The full variable domain, in which reference TRBV9 and TRBJ1-3 provide the parts outside the CDR3, is DSGVTQTPKHLITATGQRVTLRCSPRSGDLSVYWYQQSLDQGLQFLIQYYNGEERAKGNILERFSAQQFPDLHSELNLSSLELGDSALYFCASSGGDGISGNTIYFGEGSWLTVV.

The genes are TRBV10-3 and TRBJ2-5, with D perhaps matching TRBD2 (6 bases). There are 15 residues in the CDR3. Germline assignment: CDR1 ENHRY and CDR2 SYGVKD. The V end was cut by 6 bases, the J end by 2 bases, with 16 bases between. CDR3 in amino acids: CAIRAPGTHQETQYF. CDR3 in DNA: TGTGCCATCAGGGCCCCCGGGACTCATCAAGAGACCCAGTACTTC.

This sequence joins TRBV7-3 and TRBJ2-7; 7 nucleotides line up with TRBD2. CDR3 size: 13 residues. Germline V lookup: CDR1 SGHTA, CDR2 FQGTGA. J was trimmed by 0 bases and V by 5 bases; bases with no gene match: 1. The CDR3 spells CASSRGSSYEQYF. In nucleotides, the CDR3 is TGTGCCAGCAGCCGCGGGAGCTCCTACGAGCAGTACTTC.

V usage is TRBV10-3 and J usage is TRBJ1-5; D not resolved. Germline V gives CDR1 ENHRY, CDR2 SYGVKD. With 8 bases removed from V and 2 bases from J, the gap between germline ends came to 10 bases. This CDR3 spans 13 amino acids. As DNA, the CDR3 is TGTGCCATCGGAACGGGTGGCAATCAGCCCCAGCATTTT. This codes for CAIGTGGNQPQHF.

The gene calls are TRBV2 and TRBJ1-4; 8 bases agree with TRBD1. The CDR3 covers 13 residues. Germline CDR1 SNHLY, CDR2 FYNNEI. Unmatched junction bases numbered 7, after V lost 8 bases and J lost 8 bases. This chain's CDR3 is CASLDREGEKLFF. The CDR3 nucleotides read TGTGCCAGCCTGGACAGGGAAGGCGAAAAACTGTTTTTT.